The rows below give T cell receptor beta chains drawn from one sample of a study of T cell changes during pregnancy in multiple sclerosis. Sequencing was performed with immunoSEQ multiplex PCR; in TCRdb, only in-frame clones are kept and a portion is missing. The table has some 140,000 clones, 96% seen once; the top ten hold about 0.45%. The input for sequencing was peripheral blood, taken after pregnancy. The receptors shown here come from a female donor with multiple sclerosis, enrolled in a pregnancy study. Each CDR3 is given with its conserved first and last residue. The D gene is left open where the match is weak. Not every row has a clone size; where given, it reads once, few, many or a size class.

d_call: TRBD2
clone_size: NA
cdr3_length: 17
j_call: TRBJ2-3
v_call: TRBV7-8
cdr3_nt: TGTGCCAGCAGCTTAAATCCGGCTAGCGGCTACACAGATACGCAGTATTTT
cdr3_aa: CASSLNPASGYTDTQYF

d_call: NA
clone_size: NA
cdr3_length: 15
j_call: TRBJ2-5
v_call: TRBV6-1
cdr3_nt: TGTGCCAGCAGGAACGGTGGGGCAGCTTGGGAGACCCAGTACTTC
cdr3_aa: CASRNGGAAWETQYF

d_call: NA
clone_size: NA
cdr3_length: 11
j_call: TRBJ2-1
v_call: TRBV7-9
cdr3_nt: TGTGCCAGCAGCATGACGGGGGAGCAGTTCTTC
cdr3_aa: CASSMTGEQFF

d_call: NA
clone_size: NA
cdr3_length: 17
j_call: TRBJ1-2
v_call: TRBV18
cdr3_nt: TGTGCCAGCTCACCGCTCCCCGGAGAGGGCGCGTTCTATGGCTACACCTTC
cdr3_aa: CASSPLPGEGAFYGYTF

d_call: NA
clone_size: NA
cdr3_length: 15
j_call: TRBJ1-5
v_call: TRBV28
cdr3_nt: TGTGCCAGCAGCGGGGACGGAGGGCGTCAATTTGCCCAGCATTTT
cdr3_aa: CASSGDGGRQFAQHF

d_call: TRBD1
clone_size: NA
cdr3_length: 14
j_call: TRBJ2-7
v_call: TRBV11-2
cdr3_nt: TGTGCCAGCAGCTTAGGTCAGGGGGCCTACGAGCAGTACTTC
cdr3_aa: CASSLGQGAYEQYF

d_call: TRBD2
clone_size: NA
cdr3_length: 16
j_call: TRBJ2-1
v_call: TRBV6-6
cdr3_nt: TGTGCCAGCAGTGTGTTGGGACTAGGGAAGGACAATGAGCAGTTCTTC
cdr3_aa: CASSVLGLGKDNEQFF

d_call: NA
clone_size: NA
cdr3_length: 13
j_call: TRBJ2-3
v_call: TRBV30
cdr3_nt: TGTGCCTGGAGAGGTCAGGCCACAGATACGCAGTATTTT
cdr3_aa: CAWRGQATDTQYF

d_call: NA
clone_size: once
cdr3_length: 16
j_call: TRBJ1-4
v_call: TRBV5-1
cdr3_nt: TGCGCCAGCAGCTTGACAATGTCCCCCCATAATGAAAAACTGTTTTTT
cdr3_aa: CASSLTMSPHNEKLFF

d_call: NA
clone_size: NA
cdr3_length: 15
j_call: TRBJ2-1
v_call: TRBV28
cdr3_nt: TGTGCCAGCAGTTTTAGGCAGGGCCCCCGCGATGAGCAGTTCTTC
cdr3_aa: CASSFRQGPRDEQFF

d_call: NA
clone_size: NA
cdr3_length: 15
j_call: TRBJ1-1
v_call: TRBV7-9
cdr3_nt: TGTGCCAGCAGCCTGGGATCCGGGGGTTACACTGAAGCTTTCTTT
cdr3_aa: CASSLGSGGYTEAFF

d_call: NA
clone_size: NA
cdr3_length: 17
j_call: TRBJ2-3
v_call: TRBV27
cdr3_nt: TGTGCCAGCAGTTTATTGGGTGCGGGATCGGGCACAGATACGCAGTATTTT
cdr3_aa: CASSLLGAGSGTDTQYF

d_call: TRBD2
clone_size: NA
cdr3_length: 17
j_call: TRBJ2-2
v_call: TRBV12-5
cdr3_nt: TGTGCTAGTGGTTTGGTACCTGGGACTAGAAACACCGGGGAGCTGTTTTTT
cdr3_aa: CASGLVPGTRNTGELFF

d_call: TRBD1
clone_size: NA
cdr3_length: 15
j_call: TRBJ1-4
v_call: TRBV9
cdr3_nt: TGTGCCAGCAGCGTGGAACAGGGGGTGGCTGAAAAACTGTTTTTT
cdr3_aa: CASSVEQGVAEKLFF